This T cell receptor beta chain was identified during a study of CD8+ T cells in alopecia areata. Study background: Treated patients received severity scores based on the percentage of scalp area affected.

Concerning this clone: Its specificity is unknown.

The CDR3 spans 14 residues. CDR1 is MGHRA and CDR2 is YSYEKL in the germline V gene. V was cut by 5 bases and J by 0 bases, with 8 bases left in between. Treatment in this sample: oral pan-JAK inhibitor, 5-10 mg twice daily. The authors extracted RNA and reverse transcribed it into cDNA as the sequencing template. Produced via immunoSEQ multiplex PCR; TCRdb's table is partial and in-frame only. The sample includes roughly 100,000 clones, approximately 84% seen only once; the top ten take over 8.5%. The study's findings and limits: Lesional tissue from the scalp (especially in alopecia totalis/universalis) showed higher clonality than normal scalp. Clonality in the scalp and expanded CD8+ clones ranked among the top 100 were significantly decreased by tofacitinib.

This rearrangement joins TRBV4-1 to TRBJ1-5; no reliable D call. The receptor comes from a human donor with alopecia areata. This material consisted of CD8+ T cells sorted from blood, taken at approximately week 34, from a patient treated with tofacitinib. CDR3 residues: CASSVDHSNQPQHF. The CDR3 coding sequence is TGCGCCAGCAGCGTTGACCATAGCAATCAGCCCCAGCATTTT.